This is a list of T cell receptor beta chains from one sample in a study of CD8 T cells in Susac syndrome. TCRdb analysed the immunoSEQ multiplex PCR reads with MiXCR anew, one entry per CDR3 protein. The data show 100,000 to 150,000 distinct CDR3 sequences, roughly 76% seen once. Sequencing was carried out using CD8+ T cells from PBMCs. Receptor source: a human donor with multiple sclerosis. Each CDR3 is given with its conserved first and last residue. D genes are given only for firm matches. Size tells how often a clone was seen (once, few, many) or the class of an expanded clone, and some rows leave it out.

D,V,size,J,CDR3,DNA
-,TRBV29-1,few,TRBJ1-2,CSVESHRGQGWYGYTF,TGCAGCGTTGAAAGTCACCGTGGTCAGGGGTGGTATGGTTACACCTTC
-,TRBV24-1,-,TRBJ2-5,CATSDLGEEETQYF,TGTGCCACCAGTGATTTGGGGGAAGAAGAGACCCAGTACTTC
TRBD1,TRBV12-3/TRBV12-4,few,TRBJ1-5,CASSKTGGGEPQHF,TGTGCCAGCAGCAAGACAGGGGGCGGGGAGCCCCAGCATTTT
TRBD2,TRBV15,-,TRBJ2-3,CATSRTLAGEADTQYF,TGTGCCACCAGCAGAACACTAGCGGGAGAAGCAGATACGCAGTATTTT
-,TRBV10-3,-,TRBJ2-7,CAIRDLSSKVFYEQYF,TGTGCCATCAGGGACCTAAGTAGTAAGGTCTTTTACGAGCAGTACTTC
-,TRBV28,-,TRBJ1-4,CASSQWGQWREKLFF,TGTGCCAGCAGCCAATGGGGCCAGTGGAGAGAAAAACTGTTTTTT
-,TRBV7-8,-,TRBJ2-3,CASSLKGGEADTQYF,TGTGCCAGCAGCTTAAAGGGAGGAGAAGCAGATACGCAGTATTTT
TRBD2,TRBV7-9,-,TRBJ2-2,CASSRSGRALGELFF,TGTGCCAGCAGCCGTAGCGGGAGGGCCCTCGGGGAGCTGTTTTTT
-,TRBV7-9,-,TRBJ1-4,CASSIQVDEKLFF,TGTGCCAGCAGTATCCAGGTGGATGAAAAACTGTTTTTT
-,TRBV2,-,TRBJ1-5,CASSEVYTEIGQPQHF,TGTGCCAGCAGTGAAGTGTATACGGAGATAGGACAGCCCCAGCATTTT
-,TRBV5-6,-,TRBJ2-7,CASSLIKGHESSYEQYF,TGTGCCAGCAGCCTAATCAAAGGACACGAAAGCTCCTACGAGCAGTACTTC
-,TRBV6-5,once,TRBJ2-1,CASSYYGVGNEQFF,TGTGCCAGCAGTTACTACGGAGTCGGGAATGAGCAGTTCTTC
-,TRBV19,once,TRBJ1-1,CATQRGVAVTEAFF,TGTGCCACCCAAAGGGGGGTAGCGGTAACTGAAGCTTTCTTT